Presented here are 23 T cell receptor beta chains from one specimen sequenced in a study of cytotoxic CD8 clonotypes in ibrutinib-treated CLL. Here immunoSEQ multiplex PCR was the method, and the copy in TCRdb shows in-frame clones only, minus some. This sample has hundreds of thousands of clones; more than 70% occur once, and the top ten carry over 9.5%. The specimen was PBMCs, collected after 12 months of ibrutinib treatment. The receptors here all came from a human donor with chronic lymphocytic leukemia.

J is TRBJ2-1 and V is TRBV7-8; no definite D call. Germline CDR1 SGHVS, CDR2 FQNEAQ. The CDR3 extends over 16 amino acids. The V end was cut by 3 bases, the J end by 8 bases, with 20 bases between. The CDR3 is CASSLVRAMQTHEQFF. CDR3 nucleotides: TGTGCCAGCAGCTTGGTCCGGGCCATGCAAACCCATGAGCAGTTCTTC.

The DNA for the CDR3 is TGTGCCAGCAGCTTAGGGGACAGTGGGATAGGGGCCCAGCATTTT. This gives the protein CASSLGDSGIGAQHF. The rearrangement links TRBV7-6 to TRBJ1-5; 7 nucleotides match TRBD1. Germline V gene lookup returns CDR1 SGHVS and CDR2 FNYEAQ. The CDR3 has 15 amino acids. V lost 1 base, J lost 11 bases, and 11 bases stayed unmatched.

This chain joins TRBV4-2 and TRBJ2-4, with D possibly matching TRBD2 (5 bases). V gave up 0 bases and J gave up 1 base, with 19 bases separating them. CDR3 length: 19 residues. CDR1 is LGHNA, CDR2 YNFKEQ, per germline. CDR3 protein: CASSQDEPKEVLAKNIQYF. DNA for the CDR3: TGTGCCAGCAGCCAAGATGAACCAAAGGAGGTATTGGCCAAAAACATTCAGTACTTC.

The V gene is TRBV7-9, the J gene TRBJ1-2; D gene uncertain. CDR1 is SEHNR, CDR2 FQNEAQ, per germline (reference sequence). Trimming pared 4 bases from V and 1 base from J, leaving 19 bases between. This CDR3 has 17 residues. CDR3: CASSSSFLNMVNYGYTF. CDR3 bases: TGTGCCAGCAGCTCCTCGTTCCTTAACATGGTTAACTATGGCTACACCTTC.

The chain uses TRBV30 and TRBJ2-7; no definite D call. The CDR3 loop spans 12 amino acids. The V end lost 3 bases, the J end lost 6 bases, and 12 bases lay between the germline ends. The germline V gene encodes CDR1 GTSNPN and CDR2 SVGIG (reference sequence). The DNA for the CDR3 is TGTGCCTGGAGCCTAATGAGGCCCGAGCAGTACTTC. Protein product: CAWSLMRPEQYF.

The chain combines TRBV5-1 with TRBJ1-1, with unresolved D. Germline V gene lookup returns CDR1 SGHRS and CDR2 YFSETQ. This CDR3 contains 13 residues. V was shortened by 7 bases and J by 6 bases, with 16 bases between the two germline ends. In nucleotides, the CDR3 is TGCGCCAGCTTGGGGAGCGGGAGCGCTGAAGCTTTCTTT. It yields the protein CASLGSGSAEAFF.

The chain recombines TRBV11-2 with TRBJ1-3; D unclear. This CDR3 is built from 14 residues. Trimming left V 0 bases short and J 8 bases short, with 11 bases between. Per the germline V gene, CDR1 is SGHAT and CDR2 is FQNNGV. This chain's CDR3 is CASSLETYSDTIYF. CDR3 nucleotide sequence: TGTGCCAGCAGCTTAGAAACATACTCGGACACCATATATTTT.

This clone was seen only a few times. The V call is TRBV13, the J call TRBJ1-1; D possibly corresponds to TRBD1 (6 bases). The germline V gene encodes CDR1 PRHDT and CDR2 FYEKMQ (reference sequence). This CDR3 contains 14 residues. V dropped 0 bases and J dropped 4 bases, with 9 bases sitting between them. CDR3 loop: CASSLGWGRTEAFF. The DNA for the CDR3 is TGTGCCAGCAGCTTAGGATGGGGGCGCACTGAAGCTTTCTTT. Looking up the rest from reference TRBV13 and TRBJ1-1 gives the full variable domain: AAGVIQSPRHLIKEKRETATLKCYPIPRHDTVYWYQQGPGQDPQFLISFYEKMQSDKGSIPDRFSAQQFSDYHSELNMSSLELGDSALYFCASSLGWGRTEAFFGQGTRLTVV.

The rearrangement links TRBV2 to TRBJ2-3, with 7 bases that match TRBD2. V shed 4 bases and J 0 bases; nucleotides not matched to a gene: 7. This CDR3 region has 16 residues. The germline CDR1 and CDR2 sequences are SNHLY and FYNNEI. CDR3 nucleotide sequence: TGTGCCAGCAGTGGGGTGACTAGCCCCAGCACAGATACGCAGTATTTT. The encoded protein is CASSGVTSPSTDTQYF.

This clone was recorded a few times. The chain combines TRBV27 with TRBJ1-2; TRBD1 matches 8 bases. The J segment lost 8 bases and the V segment lost 2 bases, leaving 10 bases of the junction unmatched. Germline V gene lookup returns CDR1 MNHEY and CDR2 SMNVEV (reference sequence). The CDR3 has 15 amino acids. The CDR3 here is CASSLTLTGVRGYTF. The DNA for the CDR3 is TGTGCCAGCAGTTTAACCCTGACAGGGGTTCGAGGCTACACCTTC.

This clone has a handful of counts. The genes are TRBV11-2 and TRBJ1-1, with 9 bases matching TRBD1. Germline V gives CDR1 SGHAT, CDR2 FQNNGV. The CDR3 extends over 16 amino acids. J lost 3 bases, V lost 2 bases, and 7 bases had no gene match. The CDR3 bases are TGTGCCAGCAGCTTAAAGTTCGGGGACAGGGACACTGAAGCTTTCTTT. It encodes CASSLKFGDRDTEAFF.

This clone came up once. The chain carries TRBV29-1 and TRBJ2-2; a possible D gene is TRBD2 (6 bases). Trimming pared 8 bases from V and 3 bases from J, leaving 16 bases between. Germline V gene data show CDR1 as SQVTM and CDR2 as ANQGSEA. The CDR3 consists of 14 residues. CDR3 protein: CSCRGTADTGELFF. The CDR3, as DNA: TGCAGCTGTCGCGGGACGGCGGACACCGGGGAGCTGTTTTTT.

V and J are TRBV5-1 and TRBJ2-3; tentatively, D is TRBD2 (6 bases). The CDR3 consists of 16 residues. With 0 bases removed from V and 1 base from J, the gap between germline ends came to 12 bases. Germline values: CDR1 SGHRS, CDR2 YFSETQ. The CDR3, as DNA: TGCGCCAGCAGCTTGGTGCGGGGCGGGGGCACAGATACGCAGTATTTT. Amino acid sequence: CASSLVRGGGTDTQYF. Combining the CDR3 with reference TRBV5-1 and TRBJ2-3 gives the whole variable domain KAGVTQTPRYLIKTRGQQVTLSCSPISGHRSVSWYQQTPGQGLQFLFEYFSETQRNKGNFPGRFSGRQFSNSRSEMNVSTLELGDSALYLCASSLVRGGGTDTQYFGPGTRLTVL.

J is TRBJ2-5 and V is TRBV27; TRBD2 matches 11 bases. After removal of 6 bases from V and 7 bases from J, the junction contained 13 bases not matched to a gene. From germline, CDR1 is MNHEY and CDR2 SMNVEV (reference sequence). This CDR3 has 16 amino acids. The chain's CDR3 is CASRAGVAGGWLTQYF. The CDR3 DNA reads as TGTGCCAGCAGAGCCGGAGTAGCGGGAGGGTGGTTGACCCAGTACTTC.

The V gene is TRBV30, the J gene TRBJ1-2, with D tentatively TRBD1 (5 bases). Germline V gives CDR1 GTSNPN, CDR2 SVGIG (reference sequence). Trimming took 2 bases from V and 4 from J, leaving 14 bases between them. This CDR3 has 14 residues. The CDR3 DNA is TGTGCCTGGAGTCAGACAGTAGCCTTCTATGGCTACACCTTC. This encodes CAWSQTVAFYGYTF.

The V and J genes are TRBV5-1 and TRBJ2-7; 7 bases are a match to TRBD1. Looked up from germline, CDR1 is SGHRS and CDR2 is YFSETQ. V was pared by 4 bases and J by 4 bases, with 14 bases of the junction left unmatched. This CDR3 comprises 16 residues. Here the CDR3 reads CASSPTGDSSRYEQYF. CDR3 bases: TGCGCCAGCAGCCCGACCGGGGACAGCTCCCGGTACGAGCAGTACTTC.

The rearrangement links TRBV27 to TRBJ1-2; no clear D. CDR3 length equals 14 residues. CDR1 MNHEY and CDR2 SMNVEV come from the germline V gene (reference sequence). V dropped 6 bases and J dropped 0 bases, with 11 bases sitting between them. CDR3 nucleotide sequence: TGTGCCAGCAGCCGTAATCGGGCTAACTATGGCTACACCTTC. It specifies CASSRNRANYGYTF.

The CDR3 here is CAISESLSAGGSLGNYGYTF. CDR3 DNA: TGTGCCATCAGTGAGTCGCTATCGGCAGGGGGATCGCTAGGCAACTATGGCTACACCTTC. The chain joins TRBV10-3 to TRBJ1-2; TRBD1 agrees at 7 bases. The germline V gene has CDR1 ENHRY and CDR2 SYGVKD. This CDR3 is 20 amino acids long. Germline trimming cut 0 bases from V and 2 bases from J; bases unmatched to any gene: 18.

This rearrangement joins TRBV18 to TRBJ2-5; weak D call: TRBD2 (7 bases). This CDR3 has 14 amino acids. Germline V gene sequence: CDR1 KGHSH, CDR2 LQKENI. Between the trimmed V and J ends, which lost 0 bases and 6 bases, there was a span of 11 bases. The CDR3 region has the DNA TGTGCCAGCTCACCACCGTTCGGGGGGCAGACCCAGTACTTC. Its protein product is CASSPPFGGQTQYF.

V usage is TRBV19 and J usage is TRBJ2-7, with D unresolved. The germline gives CDR1 LNHDA, CDR2 SQIVND (reference sequence). Between the trimmed V and J ends, which lost 10 bases and 0 bases, there was a span of 13 bases. The CDR3 consists of 13 residues. DNA for the CDR3: TGTGCCACTCAGGAGATTAACTCCTACGAGCAGTACTTC. This sequence encodes CATQEINSYEQYF.

The chain carries TRBV25-1 and TRBJ1-6, with no clear D. This CDR3 contains 14 residues. Germline V gives CDR1 MGHDK, CDR2 SYGVNS. With 8 bases removed from V and 6 bases from J, the gap between germline ends came to 14 bases. In DNA form, the CDR3 reads TGTGCCAGCTCCCCTGGGATTAGTAATTCACCCCTCCACTTT. Protein sequence: CASSPGISNSPLHF. Together with reference TRBV25-1 and TRBJ1-6, the CDR3 gives the full variable domain: EADIYQTPRYLVIGTGKKITLECSQTMGHDKMYWYQQDPGMELHLIHYSYGVNSTEKGDLSSESTVSRIRTEHFPLTLESARPSHTSQYLCASSPGISNSPLHFGNGTRLTVT.

The genes are TRBV4-1 and TRBJ2-3; the match to TRBD1 covers 7 bases. Trimming at V came to 4 bases and at J to 6 bases, leaving 10 bases not matched to a gene. The CDR3 is made up of 15 amino acids. CDR1 and CDR2 (germline): MGHRA, YSYEKL. The CDR3, as DNA: TGCGCCAGCAGCCGCCGGGACAGTCAAGCGGATACGCAGTATTTT. Amino acid sequence: CASSRRDSQADTQYF.

The chain is built from TRBV5-1 and TRBJ2-1, with a possible D match to TRBD1 (5 bases). The germline V and J ends were trimmed by 2 bases and 7 bases, with 16 bases remaining between them. CDR1 SGHRS and CDR2 YFSETQ come from the germline V gene. This CDR3 spans 15 amino acids. The CDR3 DNA follows: TGCGCCAGCAGCTTCCCCAACCTGGACACTAATGAGCAGTTCTTC. Translated: CASSFPNLDTNEQFF. Full variable domain (remainder filled in from reference TRBV5-1 and TRBJ2-1): KAGVTQTPRYLIKTRGQQVTLSCSPISGHRSVSWYQQTPGQGLQFLFEYFSETQRNKGNFPGRFSGRQFSNSRSEMNVSTLELGDSALYLCASSFPNLDTNEQFFGPGTRLTVL.